This T cell receptor beta chain was sequenced for a study of blood T cell repertoires in COVID-19. V was shortened by 3 bases and J by 1 base, with 6 bases between the two germline ends. The CDR3 contains 13 residues. Germline assignment: CDR1 LNHDA and CDR2 SQIVND (reference sequence). TCRdb's copy holds only in-frame clones and misses some; the assay was immunoSEQ multiplex PCR. The top ten clones hold 1.4% to 1.5% of a sample with 250,000 to 350,000 clones, roughly 83% of them seen once. In Seattle, patients joined the study during active infection and were tracked longitudinally. As for this clone: Different DNA sequences within this sample yield the same CDR3.

The sequenced material came from peripheral blood. The clonotype comes from a human donor with COVID-19, enrolled during active disease. The donor label of this sample is uncertain. This chain links TRBV19 with TRBJ1-1; the D is unclear. CDR3 in amino acids: CASSISTNTEAFF. The CDR3 DNA is TGTGCCAGTAGTATCTCTACGAACACTGAAGCTTTCTTT.